This note documents a single TCR beta chain sequence. This CDR3 is built from 16 residues. Germline V gives CDR1 SGHRS, CDR2 YFSETQ. J lost 0 bases, V lost 4 bases, and 7 bases had no gene match. This record comes from a study of blood T cell repertoires in COVID-19. Study details: From T cells, B-cell-depleted T cells, or PBMCs came the material, which was cDNA or gDNA.

Produced via immunoSEQ multiplex PCR; TCRdb's table is partial and in-frame only. The sample shows approximately 160,000 clones, around 83% of them seen only once. This chain uses TRBV5-1 with TRBJ1-5; TRBD1 matches at 7 bases. The sequence was collected from a woman between 55 and 75 years old with COVID-19, enrolled during active disease. The source material was peripheral blood. In DNA form, the CDR3 reads TGCGCCAGCAGCCCCTATCCAGGGGGTAGCAATCAGCCCCAGCATTTT. It encodes CASSPYPGGSNQPQHF.